Listed here is a single T cell receptor (beta chain). Its antigen is as yet unknown. These data originate in a study of post-analysis software for immune sequencing data. General study results and limits: With TRBV5-6, TRBV5-1 and TRBV20-1 included, about five TRBV segments were more frequent in patients than in controls.

This CDR3 region has 13 residues. Trimming removed 6 bases at V and 3 bases at J, with 12 bases between. The germline CDR1 and CDR2 sequences are DFQATT and SNEGSKA (reference sequence). Every TCR beta cDNA library bore unique molecular identifiers. TCRdb processed the PCR reads anew with MiXCR; each CDR3 protein has one entry. Among about 500,000 distinct CDR3 sequences, under 55% were seen once, and the ten largest hold about 12%. Input material: blood. This sequence originates from a girl aged 5-17 years with multiple sclerosis. This chain uses TRBV20-1 with TRBJ1-5, with TRBD1 as a possible D gene (5 bases). The CDR3 sequence is CSAGRGLNQPQHF. The CDR3 nucleotides read TGCAGTGCAGGACGGGGCCTCAATCAGCCCCAGCATTTT.